The 9 T cell receptor beta chains listed next were all sequenced from one sample in a study of early T cells in non-severe SARS-CoV-2 infection. TCRdb recomputed calls from the 5' RACE reads with MiXCR, one row per CDR3 protein. The table records more than 95,000 distinct CDR3 sequences, roughly 15% of them present only once. The specimen sequenced was whole blood. The receptors were gathered from an adult who was a healthcare worker with PCR-confirmed SARS-CoV-2 infection or an uninfected control (not recorded which).

This clonotype was seen only a few times. This rearrangement joins TRBV11-2 to TRBJ2-3, with TRBD2 as a possible D gene (5 bases). V lost 4 bases, J lost 0 bases, and 11 bases lay in between. The CDR3 has 15 residues. Germline-derived CDR1 and CDR2 are SGHAT and FQNNGV. CDR3 sequence reads: CASSSDWTSTDTQYF. CDR3 DNA: TGTGCCAGCAGCTCAGATTGGACTAGCACAGATACGCAGTATTTT.

J is TRBJ2-3 and V is TRBV5-5, with 7 bases fitting TRBD2. CDR3 length equals 16 residues. CDR1 is SGHKS and CDR2 is YYEKEE in the germline V gene (reference sequence). With V trimmed by 3 bases and J by 6 bases, 13 bases remained unmatched. The CDR3 region has the DNA TGTGCCAGCAGCTCAGGACTAGAAACCTTTGTGGATACGCAGTATTTT. Translation: CASSSGLETFVDTQYF. The full variable domain, rest sourced from reference TRBV5-5 and TRBJ2-3, is DAGVTQSPTHLIKTRGQQVTLRCSPISGHKSVSWYQQVLGQGPQFIFQYYEKEERGRGNFPDRFSARQFPNYSSELNVNALLLGDSALYLCASSSGLETFVDTQYFGPGTRLTVL.

The V call is TRBV2, the J call TRBJ1-1, with a tentative D call TRBD1 (6 bases). The CDR3 contains 13 residues. V was shortened by 8 bases and J by 10 bases, with 20 bases between the two germline ends. CDR1 and CDR2 (germline): SNHLY, FYNNEI. For the CDR3, the DNA is TGTGCCAGCCTTTCGCTCAGGGGTTGGGGAGCTTTCTTT. This translates into CASLSLRGWGAFF. Full variable domain (missing parts from reference TRBV2 and TRBJ1-1): EPEVTQTPSHQVTQMGQEVILRCVPISNHLYFYWYRQILGQKVEFLVSFYNNEISEKSEIFDDQFSVERPDGSNFTLKIRSTKLEDSAMYFCASLSLRGWGAFFGQGTRLTVV.

This clonotype was seen a handful of times. The chain employs TRBV7-2 and TRBJ2-3, with 8 bases matching TRBD2. Losses at the gene ends were 4 bases for V and 1 base for J; bases not matched to a gene: 4. CDR1 SGHTA and CDR2 FQGNSA come from the germline V gene. The CDR3 contains 15 residues. This CDR3 is CASSSPGLGTDTQYF. As DNA, the CDR3 is TGTGCCAGCAGCTCACCGGGACTAGGCACAGATACGCAGTATTTT.

The CDR3 nucleotides are TGTGCCAGCAGCTCTTTAGCCAAAAACATTCAGTACTTC. Translation gives CASSSLAKNIQYF. V and J are TRBV28 and TRBJ2-4; D remains ambiguous. CDR3 length: 13 amino acids. Trimming took off 6 bases at V and 0 bases at J, with 6 bases between the two ends. Germline values: CDR1 MDHEN, CDR2 SYDVKM.

This clonotype was detected only a few times. The gene calls are TRBV11-2 and TRBJ1-1, with a possible D match to TRBD1 (6 bases). Germline V gene data show CDR1 as SGHAT and CDR2 as FQNNGV. The CDR3 is made up of 17 amino acids. V shed 0 bases and J shed 3 bases, with 17 bases lying between them. The CDR3 protein is CASSLDEGQGWYTEAFF. CDR3 DNA: TGTGCCAGCAGCTTAGATGAGGGTCAGGGGTGGTACACTGAAGCTTTCTTT.

J is TRBJ2-1 and V is TRBV20-1; no firm D call. Germline loops: CDR1 DFQATT, CDR2 SNEGSKA (reference sequence). V was shortened by 6 bases and J by 0 bases, with 9 bases between the two germline ends. CDR3 length: 13 residues. The CDR3 nucleotides are TGCAGTGCATTGGTTACCTCCTACAATGAGCAGTTCTTC. Encoded protein: CSALVTSYNEQFF.

In its sample, this clonotype was seen a few times. The gene calls are TRBV13 and TRBJ2-3; the D call may be TRBD1 or TRBD2 (5 bases each). This CDR3 has 15 residues. Between the trimmed V and J ends, which lost 4 bases and 4 bases, there was a span of 15 bases. Germline-derived CDR1 and CDR2 are PRHDT and FYEKMQ (reference sequence). The DNA for the CDR3 is TGTGCCAGCAGCTCGCAGAGGGGAAGCGCAGATACGCAGTATTTT. As protein: CASSSQRGSADTQYF. The variable domain in full, with the rest retrieved from reference TRBV13 and TRBJ2-3, is AAGVIQSPRHLIKEKRETATLKCYPIPRHDTVYWYQQGPGQDPQFLISFYEKMQSDKGSIPDRFSAQQFSDYHSELNMSSLELGDSALYFCASSSQRGSADTQYFGPGTRLTVL.

This clonotype was detected only a few times. V and J are TRBV28 and TRBJ1-5; 9 bases agree with TRBD1. Losses at the gene ends were 2 bases for V and 7 bases for J; bases not matched to a gene: 12. CDR1 MDHEN and CDR2 SYDVKM come from the germline V gene. The CDR3 covers 17 residues. The CDR3 bases are TGTGCCAGCAGTTTAGAACGTCGGACAGGGGAGATCCAGCCCCAGCATTTT. Encoded protein: CASSLERRTGEIQPQHF.